The text below deals with one TCR beta chain. Its antigen is currently unknown. This sample is drawn from a study of monozygotic twins with cystic fibrosis. Generated by immunoSEQ multiplex PCR, the TCRdb table keeps only in-frame clones and is missing some. This sample has over 20,000 clones, with around 90% found just once. Study observations and caveats: In 13 of 16 pairs, V gene usage was closest to the co-twin's. In this small cohort, shared CDR3 numbers showed no association with age, concordance or disease severity.

The length of the CDR3 is 15 residues. Germline-derived CDR1 and CDR2 are SNHLY and FYNNEI. Trimming shortened V by 6 bases and J by 2 bases, and 14 bases separated the two germline ends. The TCR originated in a girl aged 2-10 years with cystic fibrosis. Sequencing input: blood. The genes are TRBV2 and TRBJ2-1; D is perhaps TRBD2 (6 bases). This CDR3 reads CASRTRLEPYNEQFF. The CDR3 nucleotides are TGTGCCAGCAGGACTCGACTAGAGCCCTACAATGAGCAGTTCTTC.